This T cell receptor beta chain was obtained from a study of blood T cell repertoires in COVID-19. Study as a whole: COVID-19 samples from acute and convalescent phases originated in the United States, Italy and Spain. T cells, B-cell-depleted T cells, or PBMCs provided the cDNA or gDNA that served as material.

The CDR3 has 15 residues. CDR1 and CDR2 from the germline V gene are SGHNT and YENEEA. Trimming removed 1 base at V and 5 bases at J, with 12 bases between. Followed longitudinally, the Seattle patients had been enrolled during active infection. As processed by the authors: Reference gene primer amplification in the assay estimated nucleated cell counts. Profiled with immunoSEQ multiplex PCR; TCRdb holds only in-frame clones, not every one. The V and J calls and clone size were taken over from that table, and D and trimming were inferred from the DNA. In the table there are some 170,000 clones, approximately 80% of which are singletons.

The chain carries TRBV11-3 and TRBJ2-1; D is perhaps TRBD2 (5 bases). The source is a middle-aged woman with COVID-19, enrolled during active disease. Sequencing was done on a sample of peripheral blood. CDR3: CASSLGGPVHNEQFF. CDR3 nucleotide sequence: TGTGCCAGCAGCTTAGGCGGGCCGGTCCACAATGAGCAGTTCTTC.